This is a list of T cell receptor beta chains from one sample in a study of graft-versus-host responses after intestinal transplantation. This table comes from immunoSEQ multiplex PCR, and its TCRdb copy is limited to in-frame clones, with some not included. This table has 10,000 to 15,000 clones, approximately 28% appearing once. Sequences were derived from alloreactive CD8+ T cells from a mixed lymphocyte reaction culture, sampled before intestinal transplant. The receptors were sampled from a human patient who received an intestinal transplant. The CDR3 runs from the conserved cysteine through the conserved F or W. D genes are given only for firm matches. A clone size is listed for some rows: how often the clone was seen (once, few, many), or a class if it is expanded.

v_call,d_call,j_call,clone_size,cdr3_nt,cdr3_aa
TRBV7-9,.,TRBJ2-1,few,TGTGCCAGCAGCTTCCAGAGATACAATGAGCAGTTCTTC,CASSFQRYNEQFF
TRBV9,.,TRBJ2-4,.,TGTGCCAGCAGCGTAGCAGGTATCCGAGGAGCCAAAAACATTCAGTACTTC,CASSVAGIRGAKNIQYF
TRBV5-1,.,TRBJ2-1,medium-sized,TGCGCCAGCAGCTTGCAAGGGGCGAATGAGCAGTTCTTC,CASSLQGANEQFF
TRBV6-5,.,TRBJ1-1,few,TGTGCCAGCGGGGAGACAGCGAACACTGAAGCTTTCTTT,CASGETANTEAFF
TRBV9,.,TRBJ2-7,few,TGTGCCAGCAGCTCCTCCTCGGTTCCCCTCCTCTACGAGCAGTACTTC,CASSSSSVPLLYEQYF
TRBV7-8,.,TRBJ2-1,.,TGTGCCAGCAGCCCGCCGGCGCTACCGATATACAATGAGCAGTTCTTC,CASSPPALPIYNEQFF
TRBV7-9,.,TRBJ1-1,.,TGTGCCAGCAGGCTATCACCGGAACACCCTGAAGCTTTCTTT,CASRLSPEHPEAFF
TRBV7-9,TRBD2,TRBJ2-2,few,TGTGCCAGCAGCTTAGCTCGGGAGGCCACCGGGGAGCTGTTTTTT,CASSLAREATGELFF
TRBV19,TRBD1,TRBJ1-2,.,TGTGCCAGTAGTACTTCCGGGACAGGGTATTTCGGCTACACCTTC,CASSTSGTGYFGYTF
TRBV10-2,.,TRBJ1-5,few,TGCGCCAGCAGTGTAGGGGTAAGCAATCAGCCCCAGCATTTT,CASSVGVSNQPQHF
TRBV21-1,.,TRBJ2-1,.,TGTGCCAGCAGCAAAGTGGGGCGGGAGATCTACAATGAGCAGTTCTTC,CASSKVGREIYNEQFF
TRBV4-1,.,TRBJ1-5,once,TGCGCCAGCAGCCAAGATGGAGTCGGGACGGCTAATCAACCCCAGCATTTT,CASSQDGVGTANQPQHF
TRBV6-6,TRBD1,TRBJ2-7,few,TGTGCCAGCAGTCCCCCCGGGCAGGGGGTCTACGAGCAGTACTTC,CASSPPGQGVYEQYF
TRBV11-2,.,TRBJ2-4,few,TGTGCCAGCAGCTTAGAACCACTAGCCAAAAACATTCAGTACTTC,CASSLEPLAKNIQYF
TRBV9,TRBD1,TRBJ1-4,.,TGTGCCAGCAGCGCCTCAGGGGGGGATGAAAAACTGTTTTTT,CASSASGGDEKLFF
TRBV5-6,TRBD1,TRBJ2-7,medium-sized,TGTGCCAGCAGCTACGGGACAGGGTCGGGCGAGCAGTACTTC,CASSYGTGSGEQYF
TRBV5-6,TRBD1,TRBJ2-7,.,TGTGCCAGCAGCGAAAAGCTGGGGAGGACAGGGAGCGACGAGCAGTACTTC,CASSEKLGRTGSDEQYF
TRBV27,.,TRBJ1-5,few,TGTGCCAGCAGACCAGGGCCTTACCTGAGCAATCAGCCCCAGCATTTT,CASRPGPYLSNQPQHF
TRBV7-9,.,TRBJ1-3,few,TGTGCCAGCAGCTTAGAGGGGTTCTCTGGAAACACCATATATTTT,CASSLEGFSGNTIYF
TRBV6-5,.,TRBJ1-1,few,TGTGCCAGCAGTTACGGGGGGAACACTGAAGCTTTCTTT,CASSYGGNTEAFF
TRBV7-3,.,TRBJ2-3,few,TGTGCCAGCAGCTTAACAGGGAGACGGGATACGCAGTATTTT,CASSLTGRRDTQYF
TRBV28,.,TRBJ1-2,few,TGTGCCAGCAGCTTATCAGCTCAGGCAGGACTCTATGGCTACACCTTC,CASSLSAQAGLYGYTF
TRBV11-1,TRBD2,TRBJ2-1,.,TGTGCCAGCAGCTTTGGGACTAGTTACAATGAGCAGTTCTTC,CASSFGTSYNEQFF
TRBV27,.,TRBJ2-1,.,TGTGCCAGCAGTTTAGGGGGCTCCTACAATGAGCAGTTCTTC,CASSLGGSYNEQFF
TRBV6-9,TRBD2,TRBJ2-7,.,TGTGCCAGCAGTTGGCGGGGGTCCTACGAGCAGTACTTC,CASSWRGSYEQYF
TRBV5-1,TRBD2,TRBJ2-5,.,TGCGCCAGCAGCTTGGGTGCGGGACTAGGGATGCAGACCCAGTACTTC,CASSLGAGLGMQTQYF
TRBV11-2,.,TRBJ2-3,.,TGTGCCAGCAGCTTTGTCGGGGGAGATACGCAGTATTTT,CASSFVGGDTQYF
TRBV9,TRBD1,TRBJ1-1,.,TGTGCCAGCAGCGCATGGACAGGGGGCATCGACCCTGAAGCTTTCTTT,CASSAWTGGIDPEAFF
TRBV2,.,TRBJ2-1,.,TGTGCCAGCAGTGAACTAGCGAGCTCCTACAATGAGCAGTTCTTC,CASSELASSYNEQFF
TRBV11-3,.,TRBJ2-5,.,TGTGCCAGCAGCTTAGGCGTCAGGGCGGACGAGACCCAGTACTTC,CASSLGVRADETQYF
TRBV6-5,TRBD2,TRBJ2-5,few,TGCGCCAGCAGGGCGGAGCGGGGGGCGCAAGAGACCCAGTACTTC,CASRAERGAQETQYF
TRBV4-1,.,TRBJ2-3,few,TGTGCCAGCAGCCAAGGACGGGAGAGAGATACGCAGTATTTT,CASSQGRERDTQYF
TRBV28,TRBD2,TRBJ2-5,.,TGTGCCAGCAGCCAGAGAGGAGCGGGAGCGGTAGAGACCCAGTACTTC,CASSQRGAGAVETQYF
TRBV7-9,.,TRBJ1-2,.,TGTGCCAGCAGCCTGACCGGACACCATGGAAAGACCTATGGCTACACCTTC,CASSLTGHHGKTYGYTF
TRBV13,.,TRBJ2-7,.,TGTGCCAGCAGCTTGGGACGCCTCGAGCAGTACTTC,CASSLGRLEQYF
TRBV4-1,TRBD1,TRBJ2-7,.,TGCGCCAGCAGCCAAGCCAGGGGGCCCTACGAGCAGTACTTC,CASSQARGPYEQYF
TRBV27,.,TRBJ1-1,few,TGTGCCAGCAGCCTGAGGTATTGGGGTGGGGACACTGAAGCTTTCTTT,CASSLRYWGGDTEAFF
TRBV11-2,.,TRBJ1-1,.,TGTGCCAGCAGCTTAGATTGGGGCAGGTTGAACACTGAAGCTTTCTTT,CASSLDWGRLNTEAFF
TRBV5-1,TRBD2,TRBJ2-5,.,TGCGCCAGCAGCTTATCGAGCGGGGGAGTGGAGACCCAGTACTTC,CASSLSSGGVETQYF
TRBV27,.,TRBJ2-2,.,TGTGCCAGCAGTTATGCCCCCACCGGGGAGCTGTTTTTT,CASSYAPTGELFF
TRBV7-9,TRBD1,TRBJ2-7,.,TGTGCCAGCAGCCCCCCGGGACAGGGTTACGAGCAGTACTTC,CASSPPGQGYEQYF
TRBV9,.,TRBJ2-7,few,TGTGCCAGCAGCGTAGAGGGTCGGGGGTCCTACGAGCAGTACTTC,CASSVEGRGSYEQYF
TRBV7-4,TRBD1,TRBJ2-2,.,TGTGCCAGCAGCTCTGAATGGACAGGGTCGAACACCGGGGAGCTGTTTTTT,CASSSEWTGSNTGELFF
TRBV10-3,TRBD1,TRBJ1-6,medium-sized,TGTGCCATCAGTGAGGACAGGGGGCGGAATTCACCCCTCCACTTT,CAISEDRGRNSPLHF
TRBV7-8,.,TRBJ2-7,.,TGTGCCAGCAGCTTAGTTTCCCCTCCCTACGAGCAGTACTTC,CASSLVSPPYEQYF
TRBV7-9,TRBD2,TRBJ2-7,.,TGTGCCAGCAGCTTAACGTCTAGCGGGAGAGGCGAGCAGTACTTC,CASSLTSSGRGEQYF
TRBV6-6,.,TRBJ2-7,.,TGTGCCAGCAGTTACGGCGGGGACTACGAGCAGTACTTC,CASSYGGDYEQYF
TRBV6-1,TRBD2,TRBJ2-7,few,TGTGCCAGCAGCCCTGGGACTAGCTTCTACGAGCAGTACTTC,CASSPGTSFYEQYF